Following are 5 T cell receptor beta chains from one sample sequenced in a study of blood T cell repertoires in COVID-19. Produced via immunoSEQ multiplex PCR; TCRdb's table is partial and in-frame only. The sample consists of 55,000 to 65,000 clones, roughly 87% of them appearing once. The sample taken for sequencing was peripheral blood. The source of these receptors is an elderly man in a cohort sampled during active COVID-19.

The rearrangement links TRBV9 to TRBJ2-1; maybe TRBD2 (6 bases). The CDR3 has 13 amino acids. Per germline, CDR1 SGDLS and CDR2 YYNGEE. V was trimmed by 4 bases and J by 9 bases, leaving 14 bases between them. CDR3 region: CASSPTTSGEQFF. The CDR3 bases are TGTGCCAGCAGCCCGACGACTAGTGGTGAGCAGTTCTTC.

The CDR3: CASSIETGRNEQFF. DNA of the CDR3: TGTGCCAGCAGCATAGAGACAGGGCGGAATGAGCAGTTCTTC. This sequence joins TRBV7-3 and TRBJ2-1; 7 nucleotides line up with TRBD1. CDR1 and CDR2 from the germline V gene are SGHTA and FQGTGA. CDR3 length: 14 amino acids. V shed 5 bases, J shed 7 bases, and the junction held 8 bases outside the gene matches.

This chain uses TRBV20-1 with TRBJ1-5; 7 bases match TRBD1. This CDR3 region has 16 residues. Germline values: CDR1 DFQATT, CDR2 SNEGSKA (reference sequence). With 3 bases clipped from V and 1 base from J, the junction kept 9 bases outside the gene matches. The CDR3 loop reads CSASRQGEGSNQPQHF. In DNA form, the CDR3 reads TGCAGTGCTAGTCGTCAGGGGGAAGGAAGCAATCAGCCCCAGCATTTT.

This chain connects TRBV7-3 to TRBJ2-2; 8 bases map to TRBD1. V was pared by 4 bases and J by 0 bases, with 1 base of the junction left unmatched. Germline assignment: CDR1 SGHTA and CDR2 FQGTGA. The CDR3 spans 15 residues. The CDR3 loop is CASSSGGSNTGELFF. The CDR3 region has the DNA TGTGCCAGCAGCTCAGGGGGCTCGAACACCGGGGAGCTGTTTTTT.

The chain carries TRBV7-2 and TRBJ2-1; 7 nucleotides line up with TRBD2. V lost 5 bases, J lost 0 bases, and 10 bases stayed unmatched. This CDR3 has 17 amino acids. Germline CDR1 SGHTA, CDR2 FQGNSA. DNA of the CDR3: TGTGCCAGCAGCCCCAGTTATGGGGGGGGCTCCTACAATGAGCAGTTCTTC. This translates into CASSPSYGGGSYNEQFF.